This T cell receptor beta chain derives from a study of cytomegalovirus exposure and HLA in healthy donors. Study-wide results and limits: Most TCR sequences were seen very rarely across donors, but some public TCRs occurred in many. There were a few CMV-associated chains whose specificity for CMV antigens was confirmed in vitro. HLA restriction was apparent for most CMV-associated TCR beta chains in a later analysis.

Germline V gene data show CDR1 as SQVTM and CDR2 as ANQGSEA. This CDR3 has 14 residues. Trimming took 6 bases from V and 0 from J, leaving 14 bases between them. The primer mix had 60 Vbeta and 13 Jbeta primers. The method was immunoSEQ multiplex PCR; TCRdb's version includes in-frame clones alone and lacks a portion of them. The table counts fewer than 85,000 clones; approximately 4.5% lies in the top ten. Worth noting for this clone: Its antigen is unknown.

This chain connects TRBV29-1 to TRBJ1-2; possible D gene TRBD1, 5 bases. The sample comprised PBMCs. The sequence was obtained from a woman in her 40s in good health and CMV-seropositive. CDR3 sequence reads: CSVGTGEANYGYTF. In DNA, the CDR3 is TGCAGCGTAGGAACAGGTGAAGCTAACTATGGCTACACCTTC. Full variable domain (rest looked up from reference TRBV29-1 and TRBJ1-2): SAVISQKPSRDICQRGTSLTIQCQVDSQVTMMFWYRQQPGQSLTLIATANQGSEATYESGFVIDKFPISRPNLTFSTLTVSNMSPEDSSIYLCSVGTGEANYGYTFGSGTRLTVV.